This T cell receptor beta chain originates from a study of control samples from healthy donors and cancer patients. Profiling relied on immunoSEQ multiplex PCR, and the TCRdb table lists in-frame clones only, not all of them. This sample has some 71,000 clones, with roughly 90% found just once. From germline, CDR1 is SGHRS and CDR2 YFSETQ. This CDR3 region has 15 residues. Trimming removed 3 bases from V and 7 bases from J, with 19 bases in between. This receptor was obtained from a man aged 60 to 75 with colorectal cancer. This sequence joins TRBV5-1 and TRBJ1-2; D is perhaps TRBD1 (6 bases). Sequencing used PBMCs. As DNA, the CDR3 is TGCGCCAGCAGCTCTACTTCGGGGGGCCTCGGTGGCTACACCTTC. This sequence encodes CASSSTSGGLGGYTF. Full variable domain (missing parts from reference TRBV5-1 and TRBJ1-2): KAGVTQTPRYLIKTRGQQVTLSCSPISGHRSVSWYQQTPGQGLQFLFEYFSETQRNKGNFPGRFSGRQFSNSRSEMNVSTLELGDSALYLCASSSTSGGLGGYTFGSGTRLTVV.